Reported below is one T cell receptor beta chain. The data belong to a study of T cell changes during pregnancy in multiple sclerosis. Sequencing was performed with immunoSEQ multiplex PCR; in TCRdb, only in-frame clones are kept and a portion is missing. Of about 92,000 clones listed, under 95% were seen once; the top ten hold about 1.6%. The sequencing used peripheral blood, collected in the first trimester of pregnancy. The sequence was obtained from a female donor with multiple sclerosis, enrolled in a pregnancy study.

The CDR3 DNA reads as TGTGCCAGCAGTGAAGCGCAGGGACAGGGGATATACGAGCAGTACTTC. It codes for CASSEAQGQGIYEQYF. V and J are TRBV6-1 and TRBJ2-7; 10 positions match TRBD1. From germline, CDR1 is MNHNS and CDR2 SASEGT. Trimming took 0 bases from V and 4 from J; bases not matched to a gene: 6. CDR3 length: 16 residues.